The 27 T cell receptor beta chains in this list originate from one sample, sequenced in a study of shared clonotypes between healthy human individuals (dated by TCRdb to about 2020). The library was generated by the immunoSEQ multiplex PCR assay. The immuneACCESS repertoire file appears here via TCRdb, limited to in-frame rearrangements. These files lack a portion of the clones; in checked studies, under half of the deficit traces to unresolved V genes, and the cause of the others is not known. The table for this sample lists about 2.3 million clones; approximately 90% of them were counted only once. The ten largest clones add up to 0.37% of the sample. Material: naive CD4+ T cells from PBMCs. Reading the label with the study, this specimen's cell subset or site is: CD45RA+ positively selected. These receptors all come from a man between 18 and 35 years old in good health. Some clones in this sample may be carry-over from other donors' samples.

Only one count was recorded for this clone. The V gene is TRBV27, the J gene TRBJ2-4; TRBD1 matches at 8 bases. Germline V gives CDR1 MNHEY, CDR2 SMNVEV (reference sequence). J gave up 0 bases and V 7 bases, and 8 bases lay outside the gene matches. The CDR3 consists of 16 residues. As DNA, the CDR3 is TGTGCCAGCAAGGAGGACAGGGATCTAGCCAAAAACATTCAGTACTTC. Translation: CASKEDRDLAKNIQYF.

The chain employs TRBV7-6 and TRBJ2-5, with D unclear. Germline V CDR1 and CDR2: SGHVS, FNYEAQ. V was trimmed by 1 base and J by 5 bases, leaving 14 bases between them. The CDR3 covers 15 residues. CDR3 region: CASSLESRRTETQYF. Written as DNA, the CDR3 is TGTGCCAGCAGCTTAGAAAGTCGACGGACCGAGACCCAGTACTTC. Together with reference TRBV7-6 and TRBJ2-5, the CDR3 gives the full variable domain: GAGVSQSPRYKVTKRGQDVALRCDPISGHVSLYWYRQALGQGPEFLTYFNYEAQQDKSGLPNDRFSAERPEGSISTLTIQRTEQRDSAMYRCASSLESRRTETQYFGPGTRLLVL.

This clone has just one count. CDR3 sequence: CASSLVRLAGVADTQYF. CDR3 in DNA: TGTGCCAGCAGCTTAGTCCGACTAGCGGGAGTTGCAGATACGCAGTATTTT. The rearrangement joins TRBV7-2 to TRBJ2-3; 12 positions agree with TRBD2. J lost 4 bases, V lost 1 base, and 6 bases had no gene match. The CDR3 spans 17 residues. The germline V gene encodes CDR1 SGHTA and CDR2 FQGNSA.

This chain connects TRBV18 to TRBJ2-5; 7 positions agree with TRBD1. V dropped 2 bases and J dropped 5; count of bases not matched to a gene: 2. Germline V gives CDR1 KGHSH, CDR2 LQKENI. The CDR3 extends over 13 amino acids. The CDR3 reads CASSPWDSETQYF. CDR3 DNA: TGTGCCAGCTCACCATGGGACAGCGAGACCCAGTACTTC.

The chain recombines TRBV7-2 with TRBJ2-7; 15 bases are a match to TRBD2. The CDR3 length is 17 residues. Unmatched junction bases numbered 6, after V lost 0 bases and J lost 6 bases. Germline CDR1 reads SGHTA; CDR2 reads FQGNSA. The CDR3 sequence is CASSLAGTSGRSREQYF. In nucleotides, the CDR3 is TGTGCCAGCAGCTTAGCCGGGACTAGCGGGAGGTCCCGCGAGCAGTACTTC.

The chain couples TRBV5-4 to TRBJ2-7; D possibly corresponds to TRBD1 (6 bases). The V end was cut by 4 bases, the J end by 2 bases, with 13 bases between. There are 14 residues in the CDR3. Per the germline V gene, CDR1 is SGHNT and CDR2 is YYREEE (reference sequence). The chain's CDR3 is CASSAKGGPYEQYF. In DNA form, the CDR3 reads TGTGCCAGCAGCGCGAAAGGGGGTCCCTACGAGCAGTACTTC.

V and J are TRBV4-1 and TRBJ2-7; 9 bases are a match to TRBD1. This CDR3 is built from 16 residues. V was clipped by 2 bases and J by 6 bases; unmatched bases: 11. In germline, CDR1 is MGHRA, CDR2 YSYEKL. The CDR3 DNA follows: TGCGCCAGCAGCCAAAAACAGGGGGCATTCGTGGTCGAGCAGTACTTC. Protein sequence: CASSQKQGAFVVEQYF.

The rearrangement joins TRBV11-2 to TRBJ2-7; tentative D call: TRBD1 (6 bases). V lost 8 bases to trimming and J lost 2 bases, with 10 bases between them. The CDR3 covers 12 residues. CDR1 is SGHAT, CDR2 FQNNGV, per germline. The CDR3 loop reads CASRRTAYEQYF. Written as DNA, the CDR3 is TGTGCCAGCCGACGGACAGCCTACGAGCAGTACTTC.

Concerning this clone: The same CDR3 also results from other DNA sequences found in this sample. V is TRBV5-1 and J is TRBJ1-2; D gene unclear. The CDR3 contains 13 residues. Germline V CDR1 and CDR2: SGHRS, YFSETQ. V was trimmed by 0 bases and J by 2 bases, leaving 5 bases between them. For the CDR3, the DNA is TGCGCCAGCAGCTTGGTGCCAAACTATGGCTACACCTTC. Translation gives CASSLVPNYGYTF.

V is TRBV27 and J is TRBJ1-1; D might be TRBD1 (6 bases). Trimming stripped 6 bases from V and 0 bases from J, with 17 bases between. This CDR3 spans 16 amino acids. In germline, CDR1 is MNHEY, CDR2 SMNVEV (reference sequence). The CDR3 bases are TGTGCCAGCAGCCCCCGGACAGTTTCGATGAACACTGAAGCTTTCTTT. It codes for CASSPRTVSMNTEAFF.

The chain uses TRBV7-2 and TRBJ2-7; the D is unclear. The germline V gene has CDR1 SGHTA and CDR2 FQGNSA. Trimming took off 3 bases at V and 7 bases at J, with 13 bases between the two ends. The CDR3 is 13 residues long. The CDR3 nucleotides read TGTGCCAGCAGCTTTGATAGGGCAGAAGAGCAGTACTTC. This gives the protein CASSFDRAEEQYF.

This chain connects TRBV29-1 to TRBJ1-4, with D possibly TRBD1 on 5 matching bases. The germline V gene has CDR1 SQVTM and CDR2 ANQGSEA. The CDR3 extends over 11 amino acids. V dropped 1 base and J dropped 14 bases, with 11 bases sitting between them. CDR3 sequence reads: CSVEVGERLFF. The CDR3 nucleotides are TGCAGCGTTGAAGTGGGGGAAAGGCTGTTTTTT.

Details on this clone: Other DNA sequences from this sample encode an identical CDR3 as well. The chain recombines TRBV5-1 with TRBJ1-1; D unclear. In germline, CDR1 is SGHRS, CDR2 YFSETQ. Trimming pared 4 bases from V and 1 base from J, leaving 11 bases between. The CDR3 is 14 residues long. For the CDR3, the DNA is TGCGCCAGCAGCCTAGGAGGGCCGAACACTGAAGCTTTCTTT. Its protein is CASSLGGPNTEAFF.

This clone has only one observation. The rearrangement joins TRBV5-3 to TRBJ2-1, with 7 bases matching TRBD2. TRBV5-3 is labeled an ORF, and its function is uncertain. The CDR3 has 15 amino acids. J gave up 9 bases and V 3 bases, and 12 bases lay outside the gene matches. CDR3 protein: CARSWTSNPDCEQFF. Here the CDR3 DNA reads TGTGCCAGAAGCTGGACTAGTAATCCAGATTGTGAGCAGTTCTTC.

The rearrangement uses TRBV11-2 and TRBJ1-3; TRBD1 agrees at 8 bases. The germline gives CDR1 SGHAT, CDR2 FQNNGV. V was pared by 8 bases and J by 3 bases, with 3 bases of the junction left unmatched. This CDR3 region has 13 residues. CDR3 loop: CASGRGLGNTIYF. CDR3 nucleotide sequence: TGTGCCAGCGGCAGGGGGCTTGGAAACACCATATATTTT. Complete variable domain (other parts from reference TRBV11-2 and TRBJ1-3): EAGVAQSPRYKIIEKRQSVAFWCNPISGHATLYWYQQILGQGPKLLIQFQNNGVVDDSQLPKDRFSAERLKGVDSTLKIQPAKLEDSAVYLCASGRGLGNTIYFGEGSWLTVV.

The gene calls are TRBV14 and TRBJ2-7; TRBD1 agrees at 9 bases. CDR1 is SGHDN, CDR2 FVKESK, per germline. This CDR3 spans 15 amino acids. V gave up 4 bases and J gave up 1 base; unmatched junction bases: 5. CDR3 DNA: TGTGCCAGCAGCCGCGGGACAGGGACATCCTACGAGCAGTACTTC. As protein: CASSRGTGTSYEQYF.

This chain links TRBV7-7 with TRBJ2-3; D perhaps matches TRBD2 (5 bases). Trimming took off 5 bases at V and 6 bases at J, with 12 bases between the two ends. The CDR3 contains 13 residues. CDR1 is SSHAT, CDR2 FNYEAQ, per germline (reference sequence). The CDR3 DNA is TGTGCCAGCAGCCCGTCGGGGTCCGATACGCAGTATTTT. It yields the protein CASSPSGSDTQYF.

The rearrangement uses TRBV30 and TRBJ1-5, with 11 bases identical to TRBD1. Germline CDR1 reads GTSNPN; CDR2 reads SVGIG (reference sequence). This CDR3 contains 15 residues. With V trimmed by 3 bases and J by 3 bases, 4 bases remained unmatched. The CDR3 region has the DNA TGTGCCTGGAGAGCCGGACAGGGGGCCAATCAGCCCCAGCATTTT. This encodes CAWRAGQGANQPQHF.

J is TRBJ1-2 and V is TRBV6-1; D not certain. V gave up 0 bases and J gave up 2 bases, with 10 bases separating them. In germline, CDR1 is MNHNS, CDR2 SASEGT. This CDR3 has 15 amino acids. CDR3 DNA sequence: TGTGCCAGCAGTGAAGCCTGGGGTAGGAACTATGGCTACACCTTC. This translates into CASSEAWGRNYGYTF.

This rearrangement joins TRBV28 to TRBJ2-7; unclear D gene. Germline CDR1 is MDHEN and CDR2 is SYDVKM. The CDR3 is 14 amino acids. Trimming pared 3 bases from V and 0 bases from J, leaving 9 bases between. The CDR3 bases are TGTGCCAGCAGTTTGAGGCCAGGCTCCTACGAGCAGTACTTC. Its protein is CASSLRPGSYEQYF.

V is TRBV6-4 and J is TRBJ1-1; tentative D call: TRBD1 (5 bases). From germline, CDR1 is MRHNA and CDR2 SNTAGT. CDR3 length: 15 residues. Trimming shortened V by 6 bases and J by 4 bases, and 18 bases separated the two germline ends. The CDR3 reads CASSPGKGRATEAFF. The CDR3, as DNA: TGTGCCAGCAGCCCGGGTAAGGGGAGGGCCACTGAAGCTTTCTTT.

This clone has just one count. CDR3 amino acids: CAISESMGLAGVRSYNEQFF. The CDR3, as DNA: TGTGCCATCAGTGAGTCGATGGGACTAGCGGGAGTTAGGTCCTACAATGAGCAGTTCTTC. This chain uses TRBV10-3 with TRBJ2-1, with 14 bases fitting TRBD2. This CDR3 spans 20 amino acids. The V segment lost 0 bases and the J segment 1 base; nucleotides outside the gene matches: 8. Germline assignment: CDR1 ENHRY and CDR2 SYGVKD.

The rearrangement joins TRBV6-5 to TRBJ2-1; D may be TRBD2 (5 bases). Germline lookup yields CDR1 MNHEY and CDR2 SVGAGI. V lost 2 bases, J lost 8 bases, and 10 bases lay in between. This CDR3 has 13 residues. This CDR3 reads CASSYTTADEQFF. DNA of the CDR3: TGTGCCAGCAGTTACACTACAGCGGATGAGCAGTTCTTC.

CDR3 amino acids: CASSLGVGTIPYNEQFF. Here the CDR3 DNA reads TGTGCCAGCAGCTTAGGTGTCGGGACTATTCCTTACAATGAGCAGTTCTTC. The chain links TRBV7-9 to TRBJ2-1, with TRBD2 identical over 7 bases. The CDR3 sequence is 17 residues long. The germline gives CDR1 SEHNR, CDR2 FQNEAQ (reference sequence). With V trimmed by 1 base and J by 4 bases, 10 bases remained unmatched.

The chain recombines TRBV19 with TRBJ1-1; a weak D match, TRBD1 (5 bases). CDR3 length: 13 residues. Germline loops: CDR1 LNHDA, CDR2 SQIVND (reference sequence). V was trimmed by 1 base and J by 11 bases, leaving 14 bases between them. The CDR3 sequence is CASSIGREATAFF. In DNA form, the CDR3 reads TGTGCCAGTAGTATAGGCAGGGAGGCTACGGCTTTCTTT. Full variable domain (missing parts from reference TRBV19 and TRBJ1-1): DGGITQSPKYLFRKEGQNVTLSCEQNLNHDAMYWYRQDPGQGLRLIYYSQIVNDFQKGDIAEGYSVSREKKESFPLTVTSAQKNPTAFYLCASSIGREATAFFGQGTRLTVV.

The chain uses TRBV5-3 and TRBJ1-5; D call uncertain. TRBV5-3 is an ORF; its function is uncertain. The germline V and J ends were trimmed by 0 bases and 0 bases, with 13 bases remaining between them. The CDR3 length is 17 residues. The CDR3 sequence is CARSLGPICYSNQPQHF. CDR3 coding DNA: TGTGCCAGAAGCTTGGGACCGATTTGTTATAGCAATCAGCCCCAGCATTTT.

The V gene is TRBV2, the J gene TRBJ1-2, with TRBD1 as a possible D gene (6 bases). The CDR3 length is 14 residues. The germline V gene encodes CDR1 SNHLY and CDR2 FYNNEI. V gave up 3 bases and J gave up 2 bases, with 10 bases separating them. CDR3: CASSDLGGNYGYTF. The CDR3 DNA sequence: TGTGCCAGCAGTGACCTGGGGGGCAACTATGGCTACACCTTC.